This section outlines one T cell receptor (beta chain) sequence together with its context. Its antigen is not identified. Germline assignment: CDR1 MNHEY and CDR2 SMNVEV (reference sequence). This CDR3 is built from 13 residues. V was pared by 10 bases and J by 5 bases, with 3 bases of the junction left unmatched. The data are from a study of CD8 T cells in Susac syndrome. Study conclusions and caveats: A relatively small number of individuals underwent TCR sequencing and HLA analysis.

CD8+ and CD4+ blood T cells underwent TCR beta sequencing. Patients with stable or active relapsing-remitting disease, all of them treatment-naive, made up the multiple sclerosis controls. RNA amounts of about 0.45 to 1 ug underwent reverse transcription with random hexamers. Multiplex PCR with immunoSEQ amplified the TCR beta CDR3 across 54 Vbeta and 13 Jbeta. A single record per CDR3 protein comes from TCRdb applying MiXCR to the immunoSEQ multiplex PCR reads. The sample lists 150,000 to 200,000 distinct CDR3 sequences, less than 95% seen once, with about 0.089% in the top ten. The material sequenced was CD4+ T cells from PBMCs. The rearrangement links TRBV27 to TRBJ2-2; 11 positions match TRBD2. The clonotype comes from a human donor with multiple sclerosis. The CDR3, as DNA: TGTGCCACTAGACTAGCGGGAACCGGGGAGCTGTTTTTT. The encoded protein is CATRLAGTGELFF.